The present T cell receptor (beta chain) was sequenced within a study of beta chain features in type 1 diabetes. Regarding the study as a whole: Whether TCRB rearrangement is influenced by HLA type went unresolved here. The study found that naive, central memory and Treg TCRB repertoires appeared more similar in patients than in healthy donors.

This CDR3 spans 17 amino acids. Germline V gene lookup returns CDR1 MNHNS and CDR2 SASEGT. Unmatched junction bases numbered 3, after V lost 1 base and J lost 0 bases. Points on this clone: Its antigen remains unknown.

What was sequenced were expressed TCRB transcripts, since all of the isolated RNA had been reverse transcribed. Measured with immunoSEQ multiplex PCR; TCRdb has only the in-frame clones, and not every one. The data hold 110,000 to 150,000 clones, with roughly 9.3% observed a single time. Each donor gave one heparinised blood draw averaging around 120 mL. The receptor comes from a middle-aged woman in good health. The chain joins TRBV6-1 to TRBJ2-6; 7 nucleotides align to TRBD1. Sequencing was performed on central memory CD4+ T cells from blood. CDR3 in amino acids: CASSEGTGYSGANVLTF. The CDR3, as DNA: TGTGCCAGCAGTGAAGGGACAGGATACTCTGGGGCCAACGTCCTGACTTTC.